This is a list of T cell receptor beta chains from one sample in a study of T cell responses to AZD1222 COVID-19 vaccine. Method: immunoSEQ multiplex PCR; TCRdb's copy keeps in-frame clones and lacks some. This table holds around 120,000 clones, 75% to 90% found once. Material: peripheral blood, obtained 28 days after the second AZD1222 dose. The source is an adult who received the AZD1222 COVID-19 vaccine. Both conserved end residues are part of each CDR3. A D gene is named only where the DNA matches it firmly. Only some rows state a clone size, as once, few, many or a class for expanded clones.

V gene,J gene,clone size,D gene,CDR3 DNA,CDR3 protein
TRBV7-3,TRBJ2-1,NA,TRBD2,TGTGCCAGCAGCTCGGCGGCTAGCGGGGTTCAGTTCTTC,CASSSAASGVQFF
TRBV9,TRBJ2-3,NA,NA,TGTGCCAGCAGCGGGCTAGTTCCGTCAGATACGCAGTATTTT,CASSGLVPSDTQYF
TRBV6-5,TRBJ1-2,few,NA,TGTGCCAGCAGTGACTCCGTTCAAGGTCGTGGCTACACCTTC,CASSDSVQGRGYTF
TRBV7-2,TRBJ1-6,NA,NA,TGTGCCAGCAGCTTACGTTGGGGGTCCTATAATTCACCCCTCCACTTT,CASSLRWGSYNSPLHF
TRBV28,TRBJ1-1,NA,TRBD1,TGTGCCAGCATCACAGGGGGAAACGTTCTCACTGAAGCTTTCTTT,CASITGGNVLTEAFF
TRBV19,TRBJ2-7,few,NA,TGTGCCAGTAGTATAGTTGGCGGTTCGGGGTACGAGCAGTACTTC,CASSIVGGSGYEQYF
TRBV5-5,TRBJ1-5,NA,NA,TGTGCCAGCAGCGAGGTCGTAGGGTATCAGCCCCAGCATTTT,CASSEVVGYQPQHF
TRBV7-8,TRBJ2-2,NA,NA,TGTGCCAGCAGCCCACTAAGGGCTACCTTGAGCGCCGGGGAGCTGTTTTTT,CASSPLRATLSAGELFF
TRBV20-1,TRBJ2-7,NA,NA,TGCAGTGCTCGAGGTTCCTACGAGCAGTACTTC,CSARGSYEQYF
TRBV19,TRBJ2-1,NA,TRBD1,TGTGCCAGTAGCAAACCGGGACAGGGTAACAATGAGCAGTTCTTC,CASSKPGQGNNEQFF
TRBV20-1,TRBJ2-1,NA,NA,TGCAGTGCTAGTGGTTCTGCTGGCCGTGTAGGCTCCTACAATGAGCAGTTCTTC,CSASGSAGRVGSYNEQFF
TRBV28,TRBJ1-2,NA,NA,TGTGCCAGCATAGTTACCCCGGCGTCCAGTGGCTACACCTTC,CASIVTPASSGYTF
TRBV9,TRBJ1-2,once,NA,TGTGCCAGCAGCGTACCCGGGGGAGGTGGCTACACCTTC,CASSVPGGGGYTF
TRBV9,TRBJ1-5,NA,TRBD1,TGTGCCAGCAGCTTATCAGGGGGGCAGCCCCAGCATTTT,CASSLSGGQPQHF
TRBV19,TRBJ2-5,NA,NA,TGTGCCCGAACCAGACAGCCAGTCCAAGAGACCCAGTACTTC,CARTRQPVQETQYF
TRBV2,TRBJ2-5,NA,NA,TGTGCCAGCAGTGAAGGTCAAACGCAAGAGACCCAGTACTTC,CASSEGQTQETQYF
TRBV5-1,TRBJ1-6,NA,NA,TGCGCCAGCAGCTTGGAACGCGGCGGGTATAGTTCGGCCCTCCACTTT,CASSLERGGYSSALHF
TRBV19,TRBJ2-2,NA,NA,TGTGCCAGTAGTAGGATAGAGGAGAACACCGGGGAGCTGTTTTTT,CASSRIEENTGELFF
TRBV5-5,TRBJ1-4,NA,TRBD1,TGTGCCAGCAGTCAAGGGCAGGGGGCGAACTCCCATGAAAAACTGTTTTTT,CASSQGQGANSHEKLFF
TRBV5-1,TRBJ1-4,NA,NA,TGCGCCAGCAGAACTGTGGCTAATGAAAAACTGTTTTTT,CASRTVANEKLFF
TRBV4-3,TRBJ1-6,NA,NA,TGCGCCAGCAGCCAAGCCCTCTCGGGTTATAATTCACCCCTCCACTTT,CASSQALSGYNSPLHF
TRBV19,TRBJ1-2,NA,NA,TGTGCCAGTAGCCCTGCCGGGGGCGGCTATGGCTACACCTTC,CASSPAGGGYGYTF
TRBV4-3,TRBJ2-7,NA,NA,TGCGCCAGCAGCCAAGAATTGACTCCCTTCAGCGAGCAGTACTTC,CASSQELTPFSEQYF
TRBV5-8,TRBJ1-2,few,NA,TGTGCCAGCAGCTGGGTTCGCGGCTACACCTTC,CASSWVRGYTF
TRBV7-8,TRBJ1-3,NA,NA,TGTGCCAGCAGCTTAGCGGGACCGTTGTCTGGAAACACCATATATTTT,CASSLAGPLSGNTIYF
TRBV19,TRBJ1-2,NA,TRBD1,TGTGCCAGTAGTATAGATCCTCTCCGGGACAGGGGGCCATCCTATGGCTACACCTTC,CASSIDPLRDRGPSYGYTF